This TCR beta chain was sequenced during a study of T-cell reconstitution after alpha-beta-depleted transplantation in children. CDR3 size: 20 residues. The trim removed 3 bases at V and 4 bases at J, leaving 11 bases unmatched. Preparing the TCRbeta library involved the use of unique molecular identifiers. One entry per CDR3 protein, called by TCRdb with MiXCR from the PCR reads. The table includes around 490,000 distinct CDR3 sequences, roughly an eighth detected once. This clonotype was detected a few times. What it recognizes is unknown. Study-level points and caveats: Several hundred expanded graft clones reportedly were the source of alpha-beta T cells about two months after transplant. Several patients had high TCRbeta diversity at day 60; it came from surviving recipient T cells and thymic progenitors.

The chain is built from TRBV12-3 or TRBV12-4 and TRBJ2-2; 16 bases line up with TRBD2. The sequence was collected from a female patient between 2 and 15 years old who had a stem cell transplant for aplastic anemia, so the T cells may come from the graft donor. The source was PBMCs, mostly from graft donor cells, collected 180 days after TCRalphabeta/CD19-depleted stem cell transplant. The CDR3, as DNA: TGTGCCAGCAGTTTCCTCACCGGGACTAGCGGGAGGGCGTTCACCGGGGAGCTGTTTTTT. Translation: CASSFLTGTSGRAFTGELFF.